Below are 26 T cell receptor beta chains sequenced from a single sample in a study of blood T cell repertoires in COVID-19. Method: immunoSEQ multiplex PCR; TCRdb's copy keeps in-frame clones and lacks some. The data contain 150,000 to 200,000 clones, around 84% of them singletons. What was sequenced was peripheral blood. These receptors originate from a human donor with acute or convalescent COVID-19. The donor label of this sample is uncertain.

The chain combines TRBV28 with TRBJ1-1, with D uncertain. This CDR3 is built from 13 residues. V lost 6 bases to trimming and J lost 5 bases, with 13 bases between them. Germline CDR1 MDHEN, CDR2 SYDVKM. In DNA, the CDR3 is TGTGCCAGCAGGACCGGGGTAAATACTGAAGCTTTCTTT. Translating it yields CASRTGVNTEAFF.

The chain joins TRBV3-1 (or the pseudogene TRBV3-2) to TRBJ2-3; TRBD2 agrees at 13 bases. The germline V gene encodes CDR1 LGHDT and CDR2 YNNKEL (reference sequence). The J segment lost 2 bases and the V segment lost 1 base, leaving 6 bases of the junction unmatched. The CDR3 is 18 residues long. The CDR3 bases are TGTGCCAGCAGCCAAGTAGGGACTAGCGGGGTCCCCACAGATACGCAGTATTTT. This encodes CASSQVGTSGVPTDTQYF.

The chain couples TRBV30 to TRBJ2-2, with TRBD1 matching 7 bases. The CDR3 has 15 amino acids. CDR1 is GTSNPN and CDR2 is SVGIG in the germline V gene (reference sequence). Trimming at V came to 2 bases and at J to 5 bases, leaving 8 bases not matched to a gene. CDR3 in DNA: TGTGCCTGGAGTAAACCGGACAGGTGGACCGGGGAGCTGTTTTTT. Translated: CAWSKPDRWTGELFF.

This chain joins TRBV30 and TRBJ1-5; no definite D call. Germline V lookup: CDR1 GTSNPN, CDR2 SVGIG (reference sequence). The CDR3 runs to 15 residues. Trimming removed 1 base at V and 8 bases at J, with 18 bases between. The CDR3 region has the DNA TGTGCCTGGAGTGGGTTCGGTACTGCCTCAAAGCCCCAGCATTTT. Translated: CAWSGFGTASKPQHF.

This chain uses TRBV5-1 with TRBJ1-1; 7 nucleotides agree with TRBD1. Looked up from germline, CDR1 is SGHRS and CDR2 is YFSETQ. The CDR3 runs to 17 residues. V lost 4 bases, J lost 0 bases, and 12 bases stayed unmatched. Written as DNA, the CDR3 is TGCGCCAGCAGCCCCCGCATCCCCGGGACAGTGAACACTGAAGCTTTCTTT. It translates to CASSPRIPGTVNTEAFF.

This chain uses TRBV3-1 (or the pseudogene TRBV3-2) with TRBJ1-6, with 9 bases identical to TRBD1. V trimming: 10 bases; J trimming: 5 bases; junction bases outside the gene matches: 6. CDR3 size: 14 residues. The germline gives CDR1 LGHDT, CDR2 YNNKEL (reference sequence). The CDR3 nucleotides are TGTGCCACGTTGGACAGGGGTCATAATTCACCCCTCCACTTT. Its protein product is CATLDRGHNSPLHF.

The V and J genes are TRBV6-1 and TRBJ2-7; 8 nucleotides match TRBD1. The CDR3 length is 14 residues. Germline V gene data show CDR1 as MNHNS and CDR2 as SASEGT. V trimming: 2 bases; J trimming: 5 bases; junction bases outside the gene matches: 5. For the CDR3, the DNA is TGTGCCAGCAGTGAACTCGACAGGGGCGACGAGCAGTACTTC. It encodes CASSELDRGDEQYF.

The chain joins TRBV7-2 to TRBJ1-5, with D hard to call. Germline CDR1 reads SGHTA; CDR2 reads FQGNSA. Deletions cut 5 bases from V and 7 bases from J, with 12 bases between. This CDR3 has 13 residues. The CDR3 is CASSLGGRQPQHF. DNA for the CDR3: TGTGCCAGCAGCCTAGGCGGGCGCCAGCCCCAGCATTTT.

The chain links TRBV6-5 to TRBJ2-5; D might be TRBD2 (5 bases). CDR3 length: 15 residues. Looked up from germline, CDR1 is MNHEY and CDR2 is SVGAGI. Trimming pared 6 bases from V and 2 bases from J, leaving 16 bases between. CDR3 bases: TGTGCCAGCAGGGGATGGGGATCGGGGCAAGAGACCCAGTACTTC. Its protein is CASRGWGSGQETQYF.

The V and J genes are TRBV24-1 and TRBJ2-3; 8 bases agree with TRBD2. Germline-derived CDR1 and CDR2 are KGHDR and SFDVKD. Trimming at V came to 0 bases and at J to 1 base, leaving 2 bases not matched to a gene. The CDR3 is 16 amino acids. The CDR3 is CATSDLRGGGTDTQYF. The CDR3 DNA reads TGTGCCACCAGTGATTTGCGGGGGGGAGGCACAGATACGCAGTATTTT.

This rearrangement joins TRBV5-4 to TRBJ2-4, with D possibly matching TRBD2 (6 bases). V lost 6 bases and J lost 2, with 18 bases in between. Germline assignment: CDR1 SGHNT and CDR2 YYREEE (reference sequence). This CDR3 comprises 16 residues. The CDR3, as DNA: TGTGCCAGCAATGGTGGAGGGCCCTTAACCAAAAACATTCAGTACTTC. Translated, it gives CASNGGGPLTKNIQYF.

The rearrangement joins TRBV28 to TRBJ2-2, with 7 nucleotides matching TRBD2. The V gene's germline CDR1 is MDHEN and CDR2 SYDVKM. Trimming took 11 bases from V and 3 from J; bases not matched to a gene: 9. The CDR3 loop spans 14 amino acids. The CDR3 coding sequence is TGTGCCTCCAGGGAGGGCACGTACACCGGGGAGCTGTTTTTT. This translates into CASREGTYTGELFF. The variable domain in full, with the rest retrieved from reference TRBV28 and TRBJ2-2, is DVKVTQSSRYLVKRTGEKVFLECVQDMDHENMFWYRQDPGLGLRLIYFSYDVKMKEKGDIPEGYSVSREKKERFSLILESASTNQTSMYLCASREGTYTGELFFGEGSRLTVL.

This clone was seen once. The V and J genes are TRBV14 and TRBJ1-1, with a weak D call TRBD1 (6 bases). This CDR3 has 16 residues. The V gene's germline CDR1 is SGHDN and CDR2 FVKESK. The V end lost 5 bases, the J end lost 8 bases, and 24 bases lay between the germline ends. DNA of the CDR3: TGTGCCAGCAGCTGGGGACAAGGCCCCGAGGGTAAGGAAGCTTTCTTT. Its protein product is CASSWGQGPEGKEAFF.

The J gene is TRBJ2-2, the V gene TRBV18; perhaps TRBD1 as D (6 bases). The CDR3 covers 17 residues. Deletions cut 2 bases from V and 6 bases from J, with 19 bases between. Germline lookup yields CDR1 KGHSH and CDR2 LQKENI. DNA for the CDR3: TGTGCCAGCTCACCATATGGCAGGGGCCAAACCCCCGGGGAGCTGTTTTTT. Translating it yields CASSPYGRGQTPGELFF.

V and J are TRBV11-1 and TRBJ2-1; TRBD2 matches at 7 bases. V was pared by 7 bases and J by 0 bases, with 3 bases of the junction left unmatched. The CDR3 is 14 residues long. Germline V lookup: CDR1 SGHAT, CDR2 FQDESV (reference sequence). CDR3: CASKRGYSYNEQFF. CDR3 in DNA: TGTGCCAGCAAGCGGGGTTACTCCTACAATGAGCAGTTCTTC.

The rearrangement uses TRBV4-2 and TRBJ2-5, with a weak D call TRBD2 (7 bases). Germline V lookup: CDR1 LGHNA, CDR2 YNFKEQ. V was shortened by 0 bases and J by 9 bases, with 11 bases between the two germline ends. The CDR3 is made up of 13 amino acids. CDR3 protein: CASSQDGGRAQYF. The CDR3 DNA sequence: TGTGCCAGCAGCCAAGACGGGGGGCGGGCCCAGTACTTC.

The rearrangement links TRBV7-8 to TRBJ1-6; D uncertain. The CDR3 covers 14 residues. Trimming shortened V by 1 base and J by 6 bases, and 7 bases separated the two germline ends. Germline V lookup: CDR1 SGHVS, CDR2 FQNEAQ. The CDR3 loop reads CASSLDPFNSPLHF. DNA of the CDR3: TGTGCCAGCAGCTTAGATCCTTTTAATTCACCCCTCCACTTT.

This rearrangement joins TRBV6-5 to TRBJ2-1; 9 positions match TRBD1. Per germline, CDR1 MNHEY and CDR2 SVGAGI. V was pared by 6 bases and J by 7 bases, with 10 bases of the junction left unmatched. The CDR3 covers 15 residues. The CDR3 spells CASSTTGTGLNEQFF. The CDR3 DNA is TGTGCCAGCAGCACCACCGGGACAGGGTTGAATGAGCAGTTCTTC.

The CDR3 DNA sequence: TGCGCCAGCAGCCAAGATATGGGGACTAGCTTCTACGAGCAGTACTTC. Amino acids: CASSQDMGTSFYEQYF. This chain links TRBV4-3 with TRBJ2-7; 9 nucleotides agree with TRBD2. Germline CDR1 reads LGHNA; CDR2 reads YSLEER. V gave up 0 bases and J gave up 3 bases; unmatched junction bases: 6. The CDR3 length is 16 residues.

This chain links TRBV4-2 with TRBJ1-1, with D unresolved. V lost 0 bases and J lost 0, with 20 bases in between. The CDR3 spans 19 residues. Germline CDR1 LGHNA, CDR2 YNFKEQ. In nucleotides, the CDR3 is TGTGCCAGCAGCCAAGATGCCGGTATACGTCTCGTTATGAACACTGAAGCTTTCTTT. Protein sequence: CASSQDAGIRLVMNTEAFF.

The V and J genes are TRBV18 and TRBJ1-1; 12 nucleotides match TRBD1. The junction had 1 base not matched to a gene; V was cut back by 2 bases and J by 3 bases. CDR1 and CDR2 (germline): KGHSH, LQKENI. The CDR3 spans 15 residues. The CDR3 loop is CASSPGTGGYTEAFF. The CDR3 nucleotides read TGTGCCAGCTCACCAGGGACAGGGGGCTACACTGAAGCTTTCTTT.

The chain uses TRBV28 and TRBJ1-1; 9 positions match TRBD1. The V segment lost 4 bases and the J segment 4 bases; nucleotides outside the gene matches: 7. The germline gives CDR1 MDHEN, CDR2 SYDVKM. The CDR3 runs to 15 residues. As DNA, the CDR3 is TGTGCCAGCAGTTCTACCGGGACAGGGCGCACTGAAGCTTTCTTT. Its protein product is CASSSTGTGRTEAFF.

The genes are TRBV5-1 and TRBJ1-2; D remains ambiguous. Trimming stripped 0 bases from V and 7 bases from J, with 10 bases between. CDR1 and CDR2 (germline): SGHRS, YFSETQ. The CDR3 sequence is 13 residues long. DNA for the CDR3: TGCGCCAGCAGCTTGGACCGGGGATCTGGCTACACCTTC. Its translation is CASSLDRGSGYTF.

This chain links TRBV14 with TRBJ2-3; 8 positions agree with TRBD1. Trimming at V came to 4 bases and at J to 2 bases, leaving 8 bases not matched to a gene. Germline assignment: CDR1 SGHDN and CDR2 FVKESK. This CDR3 is 16 amino acids long. For the CDR3, the DNA is TGTGCCAGCAGCCCCCGACAGGGGACGATCACAGATACGCAGTATTTT. Translation gives CASSPRQGTITDTQYF. The entire variable domain, with the rest obtained from reference TRBV14 and TRBJ2-3, is as follows: EAGVTQFPSHSVIEKGQTVTLRCDPISGHDNLYWYRRVMGKEIKFLLHFVKESKQDESGMPNNRFLAERTGGTYSTLKVQPAELEDSGVYFCASSPRQGTITDTQYFGPGTRLTVL.

This chain connects TRBV5-4 to TRBJ2-5, with D possibly matching TRBD2 (6 bases). This CDR3 is 14 amino acids long. V lost 4 bases and J 3 bases, leaving 13 bases between the germline ends. The germline V gene encodes CDR1 SGHNT and CDR2 YYREEE (reference sequence). The CDR3 is CASSVGLGEETQYF. CDR3 bases: TGTGCCAGCAGCGTGGGACTGGGAGAAGAGACCCAGTACTTC. Using reference TRBV5-4 and TRBJ2-5 for the parts outside the CDR3, the full variable domain is ETGVTQSPTHLIKTRGQQVTLRCSSQSGHNTVSWYQQALGQGPQFIFQYYREEENGRGNFPPRFSGLQFPNYSSELNVNALELDDSALYLCASSVGLGEETQYFGPGTRLLVL.

The chain recombines TRBV7-6 with TRBJ2-3; the match to TRBD1 covers 7 bases. Losses at the gene ends were 4 bases for V and 2 bases for J; bases not matched to a gene: 12. Germline V gives CDR1 SGHVS, CDR2 FNYEAQ. This CDR3 is 17 amino acids long. The DNA of the CDR3 is TGTGCCAGCAGCTCTGGGACAGACCAACTCTCCACAGATACGCAGTATTTT. It translates to CASSSGTDQLSTDTQYF. Full variable domain (rest looked up from reference TRBV7-6 and TRBJ2-3): GAGVSQSPRYKVTKRGQDVALRCDPISGHVSLYWYRQALGQGPEFLTYFNYEAQQDKSGLPNDRFSAERPEGSISTLTIQRTEQRDSAMYRCASSSGTDQLSTDTQYFGPGTRLTVL.